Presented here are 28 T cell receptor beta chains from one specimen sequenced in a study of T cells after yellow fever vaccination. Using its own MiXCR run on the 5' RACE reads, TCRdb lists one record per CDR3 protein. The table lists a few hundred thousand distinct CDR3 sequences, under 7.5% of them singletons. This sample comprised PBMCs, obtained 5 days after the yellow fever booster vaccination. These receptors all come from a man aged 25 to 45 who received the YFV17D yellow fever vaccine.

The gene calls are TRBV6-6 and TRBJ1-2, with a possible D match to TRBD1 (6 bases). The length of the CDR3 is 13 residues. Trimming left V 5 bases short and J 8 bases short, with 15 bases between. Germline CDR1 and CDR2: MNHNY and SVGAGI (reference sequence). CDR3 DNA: TGTGCCAGCAGTCAACTCACAGGGAGCGGCTACACCTTC. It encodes CASSQLTGSGYTF.

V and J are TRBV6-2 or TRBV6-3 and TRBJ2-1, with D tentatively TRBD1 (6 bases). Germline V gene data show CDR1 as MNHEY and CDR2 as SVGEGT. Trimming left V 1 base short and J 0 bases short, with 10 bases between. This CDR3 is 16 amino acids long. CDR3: CASSYFQGSSYNEQFF. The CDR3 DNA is TGTGCCAGCAGTTACTTCCAGGGGAGCTCCTACAATGAGCAGTTCTTC.

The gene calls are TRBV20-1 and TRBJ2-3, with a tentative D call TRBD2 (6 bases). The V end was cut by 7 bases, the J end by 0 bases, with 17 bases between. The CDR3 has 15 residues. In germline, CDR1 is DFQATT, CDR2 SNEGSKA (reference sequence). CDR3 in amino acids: CSVGSPLPSTDTQYF. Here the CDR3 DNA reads TGCAGTGTCGGGAGCCCATTACCTAGCACAGATACGCAGTATTTT.

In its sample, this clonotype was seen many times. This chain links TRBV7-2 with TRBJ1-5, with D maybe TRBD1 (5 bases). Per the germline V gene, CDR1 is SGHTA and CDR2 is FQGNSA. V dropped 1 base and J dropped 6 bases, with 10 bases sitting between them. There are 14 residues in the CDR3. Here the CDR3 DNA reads TGTGCCAGCAGCTTAGGCGGGAGGGGTCAGCCCCAGCATTTT. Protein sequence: CASSLGGRGQPQHF.

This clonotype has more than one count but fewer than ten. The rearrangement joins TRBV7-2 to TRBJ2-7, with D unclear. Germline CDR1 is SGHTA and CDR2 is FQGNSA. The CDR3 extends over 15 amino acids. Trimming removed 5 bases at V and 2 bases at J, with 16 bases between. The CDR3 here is CASSPEGSTTYEQYF. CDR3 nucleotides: TGTGCCAGCAGCCCGGAAGGTAGTACGACCTACGAGCAGTACTTC.

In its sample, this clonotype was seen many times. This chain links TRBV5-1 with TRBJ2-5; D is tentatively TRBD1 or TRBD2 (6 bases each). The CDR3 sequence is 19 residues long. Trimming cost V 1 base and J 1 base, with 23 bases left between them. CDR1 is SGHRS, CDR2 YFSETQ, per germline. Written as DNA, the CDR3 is TGCGCCAGCAGCTTGTTTAGTTTCTCGGAGGGACACCTCCAAGAGACCCAGTACTTC. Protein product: CASSLFSFSEGHLQETQYF.

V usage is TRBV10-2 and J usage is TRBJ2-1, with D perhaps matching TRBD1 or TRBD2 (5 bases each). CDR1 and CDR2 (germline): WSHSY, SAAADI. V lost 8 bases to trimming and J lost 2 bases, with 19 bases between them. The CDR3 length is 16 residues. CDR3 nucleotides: TGCGCCAGCGTCCTGCGGGCAGGGACCACCTACAATGAGCAGTTCTTC. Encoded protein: CASVLRAGTTYNEQFF.

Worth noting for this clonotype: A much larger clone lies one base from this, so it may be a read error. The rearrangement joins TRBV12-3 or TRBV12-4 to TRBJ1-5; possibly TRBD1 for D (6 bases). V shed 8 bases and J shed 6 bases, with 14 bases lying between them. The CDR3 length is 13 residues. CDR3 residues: CASCGQSGQPQHF. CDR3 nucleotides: TGTGCCAGCTGTGGACAGTCTGGTCAGCCCCAGCATTTT.

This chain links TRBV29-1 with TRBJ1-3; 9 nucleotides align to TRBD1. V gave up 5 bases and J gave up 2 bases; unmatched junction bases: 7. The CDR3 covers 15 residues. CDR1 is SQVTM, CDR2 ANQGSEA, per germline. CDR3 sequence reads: CSVLGTGTTGNTIYF. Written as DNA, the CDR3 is TGCAGCGTTCTGGGGACAGGGACAACTGGAAACACCATATATTTT. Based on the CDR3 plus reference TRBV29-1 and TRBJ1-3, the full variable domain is SAVISQKPSRDICQRGTSLTIQCQVDSQVTMMFWYRQQPGQSLTLIATANQGSEATYESGFVIDKFPISRPNLTFSTLTVSNMSPEDSSIYLCSVLGTGTTGNTIYFGEGSWLTVV.

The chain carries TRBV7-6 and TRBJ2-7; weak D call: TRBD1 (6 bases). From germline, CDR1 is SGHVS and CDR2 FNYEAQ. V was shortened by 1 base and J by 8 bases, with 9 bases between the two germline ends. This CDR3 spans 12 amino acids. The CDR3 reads CASSLVTGKQYF. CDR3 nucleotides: TGTGCCAGCAGCTTAGTCACAGGGAAGCAGTACTTC. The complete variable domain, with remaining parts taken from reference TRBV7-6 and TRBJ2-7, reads GAGVSQSPRYKVTKRGQDVALRCDPISGHVSLYWYRQALGQGPEFLTYFNYEAQQDKSGLPNDRFSAERPEGSISTLTIQRTEQRDSAMYRCASSLVTGKQYFGPGTRLTVT.

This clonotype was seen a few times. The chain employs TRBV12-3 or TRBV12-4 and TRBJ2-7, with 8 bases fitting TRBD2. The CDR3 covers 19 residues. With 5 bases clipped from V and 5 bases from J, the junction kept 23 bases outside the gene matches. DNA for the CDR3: TGTGCCAGCAGTCGCCCCAATCCCTCTCTTAGCGGGATTTTCCACGAGCAGTACTTC. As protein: CASSRPNPSLSGIFHEQYF.

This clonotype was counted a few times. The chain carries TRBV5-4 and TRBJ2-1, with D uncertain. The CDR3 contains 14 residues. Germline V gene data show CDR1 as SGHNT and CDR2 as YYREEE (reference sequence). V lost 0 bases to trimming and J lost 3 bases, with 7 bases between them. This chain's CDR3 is CASSLDGFYNEQFF. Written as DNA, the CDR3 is TGTGCCAGCAGCTTGGACGGCTTCTACAATGAGCAGTTCTTC.

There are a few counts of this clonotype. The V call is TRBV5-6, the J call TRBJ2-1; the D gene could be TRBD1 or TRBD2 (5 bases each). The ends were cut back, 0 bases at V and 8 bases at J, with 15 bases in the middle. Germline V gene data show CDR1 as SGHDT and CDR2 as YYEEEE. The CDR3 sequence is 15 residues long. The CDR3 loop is CASSLGELRGDEQFF. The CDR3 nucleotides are TGTGCCAGCAGCTTGGGGGAGTTGAGGGGCGATGAGCAGTTCTTC.

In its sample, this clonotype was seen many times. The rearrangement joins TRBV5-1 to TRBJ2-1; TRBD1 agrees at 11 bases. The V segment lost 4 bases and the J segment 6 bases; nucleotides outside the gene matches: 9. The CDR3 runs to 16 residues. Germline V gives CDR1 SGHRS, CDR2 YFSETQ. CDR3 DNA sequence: TGCGCCAGCAGCCTAACCGGGACAGGGGGGGGCAATGAGCAGTTCTTC. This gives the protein CASSLTGTGGGNEQFF. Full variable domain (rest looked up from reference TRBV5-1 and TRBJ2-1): KAGVTQTPRYLIKTRGQQVTLSCSPISGHRSVSWYQQTPGQGLQFLFEYFSETQRNKGNFPGRFSGRQFSNSRSEMNVSTLELGDSALYLCASSLTGTGGGNEQFFGPGTRLTVL.

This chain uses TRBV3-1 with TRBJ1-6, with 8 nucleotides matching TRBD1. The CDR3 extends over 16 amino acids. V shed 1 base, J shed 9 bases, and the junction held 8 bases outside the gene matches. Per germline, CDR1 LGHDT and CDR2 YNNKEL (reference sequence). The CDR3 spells CASSQVGQGRSSPLHF. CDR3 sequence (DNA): TGTGCCAGCAGCCAAGTTGGACAGGGACGCTCTTCACCCCTCCACTTT. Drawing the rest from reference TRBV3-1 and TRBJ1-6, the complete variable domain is DTAVSQTPKYLVTQMGNDKSIKCEQNLGHDTMYWYKQDSKKFLKIMFSYNNKELIINETVPNRFSPKSPDKAHLNLHINSLELGDSAVYFCASSQVGQGRSSPLHFGNGTRLTVT.

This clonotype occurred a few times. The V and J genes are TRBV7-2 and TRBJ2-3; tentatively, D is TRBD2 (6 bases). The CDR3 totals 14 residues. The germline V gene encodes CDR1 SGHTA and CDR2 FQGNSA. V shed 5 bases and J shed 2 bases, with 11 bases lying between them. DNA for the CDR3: TGTGCCAGCAGCGTAACTAGCAACACAGATACGCAGTATTTT. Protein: CASSVTSNTDTQYF. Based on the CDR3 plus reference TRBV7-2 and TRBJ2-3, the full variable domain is GAGVSQSPSNKVTEKGKDVELRCDPISGHTALYWYRQSLGQGLEFLIYFQGNSAPDKSGLPSDRFSAERTGGSVSTLTIQRTQQEDSAVYLCASSVTSNTDTQYFGPGTRLTVL.

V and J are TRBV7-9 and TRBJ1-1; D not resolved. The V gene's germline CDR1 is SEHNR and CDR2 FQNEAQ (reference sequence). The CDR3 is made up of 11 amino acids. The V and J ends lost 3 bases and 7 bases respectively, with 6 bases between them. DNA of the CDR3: TGTGCCAGCAGCTTCGAGAGTGAAGCTTTCTTT. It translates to CASSFESEAFF.

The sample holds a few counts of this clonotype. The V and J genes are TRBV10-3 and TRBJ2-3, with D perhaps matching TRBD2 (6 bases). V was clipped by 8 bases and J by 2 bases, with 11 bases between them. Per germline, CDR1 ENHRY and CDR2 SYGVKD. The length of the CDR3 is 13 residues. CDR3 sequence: CAIRAGNTDTQYF. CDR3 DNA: TGTGCCATCCGGGCGGGGAACACAGATACGCAGTATTTT.

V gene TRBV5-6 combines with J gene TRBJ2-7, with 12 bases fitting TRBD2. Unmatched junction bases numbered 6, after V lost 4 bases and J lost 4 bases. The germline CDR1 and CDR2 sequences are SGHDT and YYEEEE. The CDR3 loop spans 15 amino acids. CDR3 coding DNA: TGTGCCAGCAGCAAGACTAGCGGGAGTAGGTACGAGCAGTACTTC. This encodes CASSKTSGSRYEQYF. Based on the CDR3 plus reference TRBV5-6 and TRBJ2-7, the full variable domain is DAGVTQSPTHLIKTRGQQVTLRCSPKSGHDTVSWYQQALGQGPQFIFQYYEEEERQRGNFPDRFSGHQFPNYSSELNVNALLLGDSALYLCASSKTSGSRYEQYFGPGTRLTVT.

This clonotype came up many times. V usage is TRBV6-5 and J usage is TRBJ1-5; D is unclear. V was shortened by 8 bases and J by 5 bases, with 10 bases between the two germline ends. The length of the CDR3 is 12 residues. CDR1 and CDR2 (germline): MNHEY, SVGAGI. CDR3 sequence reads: CASGTWDQPQHF. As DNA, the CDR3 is TGTGCCAGCGGCACATGGGATCAGCCCCAGCATTTT.

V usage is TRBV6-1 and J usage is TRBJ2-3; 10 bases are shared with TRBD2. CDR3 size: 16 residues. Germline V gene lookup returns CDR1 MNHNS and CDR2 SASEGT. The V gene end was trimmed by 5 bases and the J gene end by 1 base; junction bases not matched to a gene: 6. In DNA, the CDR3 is TGTGCCAGCAGTCCTTCCGGGACTAGCGGCACAGATACGCAGTATTTT. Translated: CASSPSGTSGTDTQYF.

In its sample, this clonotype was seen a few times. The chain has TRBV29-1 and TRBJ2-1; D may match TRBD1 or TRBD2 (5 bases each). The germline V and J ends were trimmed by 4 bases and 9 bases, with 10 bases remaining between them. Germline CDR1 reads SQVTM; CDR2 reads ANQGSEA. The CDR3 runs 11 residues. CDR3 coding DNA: TGCAGCGTTGCCAGGGACCCTGAGCAGTTCTTC. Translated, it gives CSVARDPEQFF.

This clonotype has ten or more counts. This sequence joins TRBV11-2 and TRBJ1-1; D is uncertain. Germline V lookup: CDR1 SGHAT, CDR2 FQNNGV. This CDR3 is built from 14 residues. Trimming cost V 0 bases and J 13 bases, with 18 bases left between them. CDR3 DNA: TGTGCCAGCAGCTTAGAGCCCGTCTCCGTGAAGCTTTTCTTT. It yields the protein CASSLEPVSVKLFF.

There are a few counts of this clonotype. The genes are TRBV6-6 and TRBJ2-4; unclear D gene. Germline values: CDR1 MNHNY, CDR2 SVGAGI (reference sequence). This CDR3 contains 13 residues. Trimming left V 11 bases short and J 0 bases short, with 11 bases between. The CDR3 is CAGSFLAKNIQYF. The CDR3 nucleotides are TGTGCCGGTTCGTTTCTAGCCAAAAACATTCAGTACTTC.

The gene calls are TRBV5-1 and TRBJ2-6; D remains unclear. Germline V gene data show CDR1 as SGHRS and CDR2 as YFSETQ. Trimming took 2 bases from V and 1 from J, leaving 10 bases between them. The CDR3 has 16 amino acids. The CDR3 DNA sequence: TGCGCCAGCAGCTTCGGCCGGTTTTCTGGGGCCAACGTCCTGACTTTC. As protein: CASSFGRFSGANVLTF.

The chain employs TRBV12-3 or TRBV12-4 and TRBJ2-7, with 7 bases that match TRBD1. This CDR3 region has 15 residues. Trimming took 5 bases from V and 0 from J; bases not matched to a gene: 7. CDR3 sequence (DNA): TGTGCCAGCAGTCCCAGGACAGGCCACTCCTACGAGCAGTACTTC. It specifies CASSPRTGHSYEQYF.

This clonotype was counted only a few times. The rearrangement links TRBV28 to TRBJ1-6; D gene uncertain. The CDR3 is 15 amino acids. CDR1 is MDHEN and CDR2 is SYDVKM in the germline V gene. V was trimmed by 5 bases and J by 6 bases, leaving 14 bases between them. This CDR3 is CASSTTWVSNSPLHF. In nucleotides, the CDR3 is TGTGCCAGCAGTACGACCTGGGTATCTAATTCACCCCTCCACTTT.

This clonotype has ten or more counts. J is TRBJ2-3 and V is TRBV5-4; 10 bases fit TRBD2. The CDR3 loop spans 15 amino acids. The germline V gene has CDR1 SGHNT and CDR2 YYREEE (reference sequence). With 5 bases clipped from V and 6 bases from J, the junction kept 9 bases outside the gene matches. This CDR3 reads CASRAGGSWLDTQYF. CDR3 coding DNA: TGTGCCAGCAGAGCGGGAGGGAGTTGGCTTGATACGCAGTATTTT. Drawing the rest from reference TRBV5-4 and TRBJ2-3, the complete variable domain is ETGVTQSPTHLIKTRGQQVTLRCSSQSGHNTVSWYQQALGQGPQFIFQYYREEENGRGNFPPRFSGLQFPNYSSELNVNALELDDSALYLCASRAGGSWLDTQYFGPGTRLTVL.